One sample yielded the 24 T cell receptor beta chains listed below, sequenced in a study of T cell responses to AZD1222 COVID-19 vaccine (dated by TCRdb to the early 2020s). The method behind the library was the immunoSEQ multiplex PCR assay. Here the immuneACCESS table is served through TCRdb, limited to in-frame sequences with V and J called. Missing clones are a known gap in these copies; in checked studies unresolved V genes cover under half, and the rest lacks a known reason. The sample yields about 150,000 clones; about 93% were counted once. The ten largest clones capture under 6.5% of the sample. This specimen's time point label, per the study, means: baseline before first vaccination. The sequencing used peripheral blood, collected on day 0 of AZD1222 vaccination. The receptors were sampled from an adult in good health.

As DNA, the CDR3 is TGTGCCAGCAGTTACTCCCGCGGGCGCGACGAGCAGTACTTC. Its translation: CASSYSRGRDEQYF. This rearrangement joins TRBV6-2 or TRBV6-3 to TRBJ2-7; a weak D match, TRBD2 (5 bases). Per the germline V gene, CDR1 is MNHEY and CDR2 is SVGEGT. The CDR3 consists of 14 residues. Trimming stripped 0 bases from V and 5 bases from J, with 11 bases between.

The V call is TRBV4-2, the J call TRBJ2-1; 9 bases map to TRBD2. The CDR3 runs to 15 residues. Germline CDR1 is LGHNA and CDR2 is YNFKEQ. Trimming at V came to 1 base and at J to 6 bases, leaving 4 bases not matched to a gene. The CDR3 reads CASSQAGTSLNEQFF. In nucleotides, the CDR3 is TGTGCCAGCAGCCAAGCCGGGACTAGCCTCAATGAGCAGTTCTTC.

V gene TRBV19 combines with J gene TRBJ2-1; D is uncertain. The germline V and J ends were trimmed by 5 bases and 7 bases, with 18 bases remaining between them. The CDR3 is made up of 15 amino acids. Germline CDR1 is LNHDA and CDR2 is SQIVND (reference sequence). The DNA of the CDR3 is TGTGCCAGTAGTCCTCTCACGGGCAGGCAGAATGAGCAGTTCTTC. This gives the protein CASSPLTGRQNEQFF. Complete variable domain (other parts from reference TRBV19 and TRBJ2-1): DGGITQSPKYLFRKEGQNVTLSCEQNLNHDAMYWYRQDPGQGLRLIYYSQIVNDFQKGDIAEGYSVSREKKESFPLTVTSAQKNPTAFYLCASSPLTGRQNEQFFGPGTRLTVL.

V gene TRBV5-4 combines with J gene TRBJ2-1; 11 bases align to TRBD1. CDR3 length: 16 amino acids. Germline CDR1 and CDR2: SGHNT and YYREEE (reference sequence). Trimming cost V 3 bases and J 7 bases; bases outside gene matches: 9. CDR3: CASSSTLGQGGNEQFF. The CDR3 nucleotides are TGTGCCAGCAGCTCCACCCTGGGACAGGGGGGGAATGAGCAGTTCTTC. Together with reference TRBV5-4 and TRBJ2-1, the CDR3 gives the full variable domain: ETGVTQSPTHLIKTRGQQVTLRCSSQSGHNTVSWYQQALGQGPQFIFQYYREEENGRGNFPPRFSGLQFPNYSSELNVNALELDDSALYLCASSSTLGQGGNEQFFGPGTRLTVL.

The rearrangement links TRBV6-5 to TRBJ1-5; 7 nucleotides align to TRBD1. This CDR3 is built from 13 residues. Germline V gives CDR1 MNHEY, CDR2 SVGAGI. V lost 5 bases to trimming and J lost 7 bases; unmatched junction nucleotides: 5. The CDR3, as DNA: TGTGCCAGCAGTCGACAGGGCTCGCAGCCCCAGCATTTT. This encodes CASSRQGSQPQHF.

The chain combines TRBV18 with TRBJ1-1; the D is unclear. Trimming cost V 3 bases and J 3 bases, with 8 bases left between them. Germline V CDR1 and CDR2: KGHSH, LQKENI. The CDR3 runs to 13 residues. The CDR3 DNA follows: TGTGCCAGCTCACCGCAGGAGGACACTGAAGCTTTCTTT. It specifies CASSPQEDTEAFF. The full variable domain, in which reference TRBV18 and TRBJ1-1 provide the parts outside the CDR3, is NAGVMQNPRHLVRRRGQEARLRCSPMKGHSHVYWYRQLPEEGLKFMVYLQKENIIDESGMPKERFSAEFPKEGPSILRIQQVVRGDSAAYFCASSPQEDTEAFFGQGTRLTVV.

The V gene is TRBV5-4, the J gene TRBJ1-3, with D tentatively TRBD1 (5 bases). The CDR3 has 15 residues. The germline V and J ends were trimmed by 4 bases and 3 bases, with 14 bases remaining between them. Germline CDR1 is SGHNT and CDR2 is YYREEE (reference sequence). The DNA for the CDR3 is TGTGCCAGCAGCCCGGGGGGTCCAAATGGAAACACCATATATTTT. Translation gives CASSPGGPNGNTIYF. The whole variable domain, remainder taken from reference TRBV5-4 and TRBJ1-3, is ETGVTQSPTHLIKTRGQQVTLRCSSQSGHNTVSWYQQALGQGPQFIFQYYREEENGRGNFPPRFSGLQFPNYSSELNVNALELDDSALYLCASSPGGPNGNTIYFGEGSWLTVV.

This sequence joins TRBV7-8 and TRBJ1-1; TRBD1 might be the D (6 bases). From germline, CDR1 is SGHVS and CDR2 FQNEAQ. This CDR3 is built from 18 residues. Between the trimmed V and J ends, which lost 4 bases and 4 bases, there was a span of 25 bases. DNA of the CDR3: TGTGCCAGCAGCTCCCACAGGGTTATCCCCCCAAAAGGCACTGAAGCTTTCTTT. This sequence encodes CASSSHRVIPPKGTEAFF.

J is TRBJ1-3 and V is TRBV30, with TRBD1 matching over 9 bases. This CDR3 comprises 13 residues. The V and J ends lost 2 bases and 6 bases, in that order; junction bases with no gene match: 2. The germline gives CDR1 GTSNPN, CDR2 SVGIG (reference sequence). The CDR3 DNA reads as TGTGCCTGGAGTACAGGGGGCCTAAACACCATATATTTT. Amino acid sequence: CAWSTGGLNTIYF.

This clone appeared a single time. The chain's CDR3 is CASSENLGGTGANVLTF. CDR3 coding DNA: TGTGCCAGCAGTGAAAACTTGGGGGGCACTGGGGCCAACGTCCTGACTTTC. This chain joins TRBV6-1 and TRBJ2-6; the D call may be TRBD1 or TRBD2 (6 bases each). Looked up from germline, CDR1 is MNHNS and CDR2 is SASEGT. The CDR3 length is 17 residues. Trimming removed 2 bases from V and 2 bases from J, with 13 bases in between.

J is TRBJ2-1 and V is TRBV5-1; D unclear. This CDR3 contains 11 residues. Germline CDR1 and CDR2: SGHRS and YFSETQ. Trimming removed 5 bases from V and 6 bases from J, with 6 bases in between. In DNA, the CDR3 is TGCGCCAGCAGGATAACCAATGAGCAGTTCTTC. Amino acid sequence: CASRITNEQFF.

The rearrangement links TRBV6-6 to TRBJ1-5, with D possibly TRBD1 on 6 matching bases. The CDR3 loop spans 14 amino acids. Trimming left V 6 bases short and J 4 bases short, with 13 bases between. Germline V CDR1 and CDR2: MNHNY, SVGAGI (reference sequence). The chain's CDR3 is CASSLDSPNQPQHF. The CDR3 bases are TGTGCCAGCAGCCTGGACAGCCCGAATCAGCCCCAGCATTTT.

V and J are TRBV19 and TRBJ2-1; D unclear. The CDR3 sequence is 14 residues long. The germline CDR1 and CDR2 sequences are LNHDA and SQIVND (reference sequence). V was pared by 2 bases and J by 8 bases, with 13 bases between. CDR3 coding DNA: TGTGCCAGTAGTATAAGTCTAGATGGGTATGAGCAGTTCTTC. Translated: CASSISLDGYEQFF.

The V and J genes are TRBV19 and TRBJ2-7; D gene unclear. This CDR3 is built from 16 residues. Germline CDR1 and CDR2: LNHDA and SQIVND (reference sequence). The V and J ends lost 1 base and 0 bases respectively, with 13 bases between them. Written as DNA, the CDR3 is TGTGCCAGTAGTATAGGTTCGCCTCCTAGCTCCTACGAGCAGTACTTC. It yields the protein CASSIGSPPSSYEQYF.

The rearrangement uses TRBV7-8 and TRBJ2-6; D unresolved. Trimming cost V 2 bases and J 2 bases, with 10 bases left between them. CDR1 and CDR2 from the germline V gene are SGHVS and FQNEAQ. The CDR3 is 16 amino acids. The CDR3 sequence is CASSLKGITGANVLTF. CDR3 DNA sequence: TGTGCCAGCAGCTTAAAAGGGATTACTGGGGCCAACGTCCTGACTTTC.

This rearrangement joins TRBV15 to TRBJ2-7; possibly TRBD1 for D (5 bases). Trimming stripped 4 bases from V and 0 bases from J, with 13 bases between. The CDR3 runs 15 residues. In germline, CDR1 is LNHNV, CDR2 YYDKDF (reference sequence). DNA of the CDR3: TGTGCCACCAGCATTCCAAGGGGCCCCTCCTACGAGCAGTACTTC. Its protein product is CATSIPRGPSYEQYF.

V is TRBV12-5 and J is TRBJ1-3; 9 bases fit TRBD1. CDR1 and CDR2 (germline): LGHNT, FRNRAP. The CDR3 is made up of 15 amino acids. J was trimmed by 0 bases and V by 9 bases; bases with no gene match: 6. CDR3 DNA sequence: TGTGCTAGCGGCCAGGGACAGGGCTCTGGAAACACCATATATTTT. It is translated as CASGQGQGSGNTIYF.

The V gene is TRBV27, the J gene TRBJ1-1; TRBD1 agrees at 7 bases. The trim removed 5 bases at V and 3 bases at J, leaving 12 bases unmatched. Germline assignment: CDR1 MNHEY and CDR2 SMNVEV (reference sequence). CDR3 length: 16 residues. CDR3 coding DNA: TGTGCCAGCAGTCCCCTCGGGAGGGGGCGCGACACTGAAGCTTTCTTT. This sequence encodes CASSPLGRGRDTEAFF.

The chain combines TRBV11-2 with TRBJ2-7, with 11 bases that match TRBD2. The length of the CDR3 is 15 residues. Per the germline V gene, CDR1 is SGHAT and CDR2 is FQNNGV. Losses at the gene ends were 0 bases for V and 9 bases for J; bases not matched to a gene: 7. The CDR3 DNA reads TGTGCCAGCAGCTTAGAGGGTAGCGGGAGGGCCCTGCAGTACTTC. It encodes CASSLEGSGRALQYF.

The rearrangement links TRBV30 to TRBJ1-2; no clear D. Trimming left V 2 bases short and J 13 bases short, with 14 bases between. The germline CDR1 and CDR2 sequences are GTSNPN and SVGIG (reference sequence). The CDR3 loop spans 11 amino acids. The CDR3 region is CAWSIMGDCTF. The CDR3 region has the DNA TGTGCCTGGAGTATTATGGGCGACTGCACCTTC. Looking up the rest from reference TRBV30 and TRBJ1-2 gives the full variable domain: SQTIHQWPATLVQPVGSPLSLECTVEGTSNPNLYWYRQAAGRGLQLLFYSVGIGQISSEVPQNLSASRPQDRQFILSSKKLLLSDSGFYLCAWSIMGDCTFGSGTRLTVV.

The chain couples TRBV18 to TRBJ1-1; 9 positions agree with TRBD1. Per the germline V gene, CDR1 is KGHSH and CDR2 is LQKENI. With V trimmed by 6 bases and J by 10 bases, 9 bases remained unmatched. The CDR3 spans 13 residues. The CDR3 reads CASSPGQGLVAFF. The CDR3 DNA is TGTGCCAGCTCCCCGGGACAGGGTTTAGTAGCTTTCTTT.

This rearrangement joins TRBV11-2 to TRBJ2-1, with 11 nucleotides matching TRBD1. Germline V CDR1 and CDR2: SGHAT, FQNNGV. V was clipped by 6 bases and J by 5 bases; unmatched bases: 9. This CDR3 has 16 amino acids. CDR3 DNA sequence: TGTGCCAGCAGGTCCGGGACAGGGGGAAATCACAATGAGCAGTTCTTC. Amino acid sequence: CASRSGTGGNHNEQFF.

J is TRBJ1-2 and V is TRBV27; D is perhaps TRBD1 (6 bases). The CDR3 extends over 15 amino acids. V was trimmed by 6 bases and J by 3 bases, leaving 17 bases between them. Per the germline V gene, CDR1 is MNHEY and CDR2 is SMNVEV (reference sequence). This CDR3 is CASSLSRGFYYGYTF. CDR3 DNA sequence: TGTGCCAGCAGCCTCTCTAGGGGGTTCTACTATGGCTACACCTTC.

The V and J genes are TRBV6-6 and TRBJ2-1, with 10 bases fitting TRBD2. The V and J ends lost 6 bases and 5 bases, in that order; junction bases with no gene match: 10. The germline V gene has CDR1 MNHNY and CDR2 SVGAGI (reference sequence). The CDR3 extends over 16 amino acids. The CDR3 reads CASSLPAGGPNNEQFF. Here the CDR3 DNA reads TGTGCCAGCAGCCTCCCAGCGGGAGGGCCGAACAATGAGCAGTTCTTC.